The 11 T cell receptor beta chains presented below share a single source sample, sequenced in a study of identical twins. TCRdb re-called the 5' RACE reads with MiXCR, one entry per CDR3 protein. This sample yields some 250,000 distinct CDR3 sequences, of which approximately 7.1% are seen a single time; roughly 15% belongs to the top ten. These data also featured in a second study, about T cells expressing NK-cell markers.

The sample consisted of CD8+ T cells sorted from blood. Source of these receptors: a woman aged 18-35 years in good health.

The sample holds a few counts of this clonotype. At one of its ends the junction is not consistent with the germline gene, which may arise from a read error. This chain connects TRBV7-7 to TRBJ2-3, with 10 bases identical to TRBD2. This CDR3 region has 15 residues. Germline V lookup: CDR1 SSHAT, CDR2 FNYEAQ (reference sequence). The CDR3 DNA is TGTGCTAGCAGCCCCGGGACTAGCGGCACAGATACGCAGTATTTT. This codes for CASSPGTSGTDTQYF.

In its sample, this clonotype was seen many times. The V gene is TRBV10-1, the J gene TRBJ2-1; no firm D call. There are 14 residues in the CDR3. Germline V lookup: CDR1 WNHNN, CDR2 SYGVQD (reference sequence). Between the trimmed V and J ends, which lost 2 bases and 3 bases, there was a span of 8 bases. The CDR3 is CASSEAGLYNEQFF. DNA for the CDR3: TGCGCCAGCAGTGAGGCTGGCCTCTACAATGAGCAGTTCTTC.

This clonotype was seen repeatedly, ten times or more. The chain has TRBV5-1 and TRBJ1-6, with D possibly being TRBD1 (5 bases). Trimming took 0 bases from V and 10 from J, leaving 14 bases between them. CDR3 length equals 15 residues. CDR1 is SGHRS, CDR2 YFSETQ, per germline. The CDR3 loop reads CASSLAHRIWSPLHF. CDR3 bases: TGCGCCAGCAGCTTGGCCCACAGGATTTGGTCACCCCTCCACTTT.

This clonotype was found a few times. The chain is built from TRBV20-1 and TRBJ2-5; 7 nucleotides line up with TRBD2. V lost 3 bases, J lost 5 bases, and 12 bases stayed unmatched. This CDR3 is built from 15 residues. Germline V gene sequence: CDR1 DFQATT, CDR2 SNEGSKA (reference sequence). In DNA form, the CDR3 reads TGCAGTGCTAGGGTAGCGGGCGGGGCGCGGGAGACCCAGTACTTC. This encodes CSARVAGGARETQYF.

This clonotype was counted ten times or more. The genes are TRBV25-1 and TRBJ2-6, with D possibly matching TRBD2 (6 bases). There are 14 residues in the CDR3. Trimming took 6 bases from V and 4 from J, leaving 10 bases between them. CDR1 MGHDK and CDR2 SYGVNS come from the germline V gene. CDR3 amino acids: CASSGGLGANVLTF. The CDR3 DNA reads TGTGCCAGCAGCGGAGGGCTCGGGGCCAACGTCCTGACTTTC.

This clonotype was observed a handful of times. This chain connects TRBV9 to TRBJ2-2, with D unresolved. The V end lost 4 bases, the J end lost 6 bases, and 16 bases lay between the germline ends. CDR3 length equals 15 residues. Germline assignment: CDR1 SGDLS and CDR2 YYNGEE. The CDR3 protein is CASSSRESVSGELFF. The CDR3 bases are TGTGCCAGCAGCTCTCGTGAAAGCGTGTCCGGGGAGCTGTTTTTT.

This chain links TRBV27 with TRBJ1-4; TRBD1 aligns across 7 bases. The CDR3 runs 16 residues. Germline V CDR1 and CDR2: MNHEY, SMNVEV (reference sequence). The trim removed 7 bases at V and 7 bases at J, leaving 15 bases unmatched. CDR3 residues: CASNPGQRLRGEKLFF. CDR3 DNA sequence: TGTGCCAGCAATCCGGGACAGAGACTAAGGGGTGAAAAACTGTTTTTT. Using reference TRBV27 and TRBJ1-4 for the parts outside the CDR3, the full variable domain is EAQVTQNPRYLITVTGKKLTVTCSQNMNHEYMSWYRQDPGLGLRQIYYSMNVEVTDKGDVPEGYKVSRKEKRNFPLILESPSPNQTSLYFCASNPGQRLRGEKLFFGSGTQLSVL.

On this clonotype itself: One base away lies a much larger clone, so this may be a sequencing read error. V is TRBV27 and J is TRBJ2-7, with D perhaps given as TRBD1 or TRBD2 (6 bases each). Deletions cut 5 bases from V and 6 bases from J, with 23 bases between. Per the germline V gene, CDR1 is MNHEY and CDR2 is SMNVEV (reference sequence). CDR3 length equals 16 residues. The CDR3 DNA reads TGTGCCAGCAGTCCCCTCCCCCGGGGGCGTAGGGGCGAGCAGTACTTC. This encodes CASSPLPRGRRGEQYF.

This clonotype has a count of ten or more. The genes are TRBV2 and TRBJ1-3, with D unclear. The CDR3 spans 14 residues. Trimming cost V 7 bases and J 0 bases, with 10 bases left between them. Germline V gene data show CDR1 as SNHLY and CDR2 as FYNNEI. CDR3 in amino acids: CASIGLGSGNTIYF. DNA of the CDR3: TGTGCCAGCATAGGGCTTGGCTCTGGAAACACCATATATTTT.

This clonotype was recorded many times. This sequence joins TRBV3-1 and TRBJ1-2; D possibly corresponds to TRBD1 (5 bases). The CDR3 loop spans 15 amino acids. CDR1 LGHDT and CDR2 YNNKEL come from the germline V gene (reference sequence). Trimming took 4 bases from V and 3 from J, leaving 15 bases between them. The CDR3 loop reads CASSPGSGEDYGYTF. The CDR3 coding sequence is TGTGCCAGCAGCCCAGGGTCGGGGGAAGACTATGGCTACACCTTC.

The table lists this clonotype with a few counts. This chain links TRBV30 with TRBJ2-1, with 11 bases aligning to TRBD2. This CDR3 has 14 amino acids. The germline V gene has CDR1 GTSNPN and CDR2 SVGIG (reference sequence). The ends lost 6 bases at V and 7 bases at J; junction bases unmatched: 8. DNA of the CDR3: TGTGCCTGCGCAAATATAGCGGGGGGGAATGAGCAGTTCTTC. Translating gives CACANIAGGNEQFF.